Shown below are 26 T cell receptor beta chains from a single sample sequenced in a study of blood T cell repertoires in COVID-19. Libraries were prepared by immunoSEQ multiplex PCR; TCRdb keeps only in-frame clonotypes and omits some of them. The sample has around 430,000 clones, around 87% seen once. The sequenced sample was PBMCs or T cells enriched from blood (not recorded which). Receptors were obtained from a woman between 45 and 60 years old who had recovered from COVID-19.

This chain joins TRBV6-5 and TRBJ1-2; TRBD1 might be the D (5 bases). V was clipped by 5 bases and J by 4 bases, with 14 bases between them. Germline lookup yields CDR1 MNHEY and CDR2 SVGAGI. The CDR3 sequence is 14 residues long. CDR3 residues: CASSRSDSVYGYTF. In DNA form, the CDR3 reads TGTGCCAGCAGTAGATCCGACAGCGTCTATGGCTACACCTTC.

This clone was detected once. V and J are TRBV2 and TRBJ1-5, with a weak D call TRBD1 (5 bases). CDR3 length: 15 amino acids. CDR1 is SNHLY, CDR2 FYNNEI, per germline. V lost 7 bases, J lost 3 bases, and 16 bases lay in between. CDR3 nucleotides: TGTGCCAGCATTGAGGGGCTGTGGGACAATCAGCCCCAGCATTTT. This encodes CASIEGLWDNQPQHF.

The rearrangement uses TRBV12-3 or TRBV12-4 and TRBJ2-1; D may be TRBD2 (6 bases). V lost 5 bases, J lost 6 bases, and 11 bases lay in between. The CDR3 contains 13 residues. The CDR3 nucleotides are TGTGCCAGCAGTATGCTAGCGAGCAATGAGCAGTTCTTC. Amino acids: CASSMLASNEQFF.

The chain has TRBV11-3 and TRBJ2-5; tentative D call: TRBD1 (6 bases). Germline CDR1 SGHNT, CDR2 YENEEA. Trimming shortened V by 5 bases and J by 5 bases, and 15 bases separated the two germline ends. The CDR3 extends over 14 amino acids. The CDR3 DNA reads TGTGCCAGCAGCAGCGGCTCGAGGGGGGAGACCCAGTACTTC. Residues: CASSSGSRGETQYF. Complete variable domain (other parts from reference TRBV11-3 and TRBJ2-5): EAGVVQSPRYKIIEKKQPVAFWCNPISGHNTLYWYLQNLGQGPELLIRYENEEAVDDSQLPKDRFSAERLKGVDSTLKIQPAELGDSAVYLCASSSGSRGETQYFGPGTRLLVL.

The chain employs TRBV5-1 and TRBJ1-2; the match to TRBD1 covers 9 bases. Germline CDR1 reads SGHRS; CDR2 reads YFSETQ. V trimming: 4 bases; J trimming: 8 bases; junction bases outside the gene matches: 6. CDR3 length: 13 residues. CDR3 residues: CASSIQGARGYTF. DNA of the CDR3: TGCGCCAGCAGCATACAGGGGGCGCGGGGCTACACCTTC.

This clone appeared once. The DNA for the CDR3 is TGCAGCGCAAGACAGGGCTTCACTGAAGCTTTCTTT. Protein: CSARQGFTEAFF. This rearrangement joins TRBV29-1 to TRBJ1-1, with TRBD1 matching 7 bases. The trim removed 7 bases at V and 4 bases at J, leaving 6 bases unmatched. The CDR3 covers 12 residues. Germline V gene data show CDR1 as SQVTM and CDR2 as ANQGSEA.

The J gene is TRBJ1-4, the V gene TRBV15, with D perhaps matching TRBD1 (6 bases). The CDR3 runs to 16 residues. Trimming took 1 base from V and 10 from J, leaving 19 bases between them. Germline assignment: CDR1 LNHNV and CDR2 YYDKDF (reference sequence). This CDR3 reads CATSRGTAFLSGKLFF. CDR3 sequence (DNA): TGTGCCACCAGCAGAGGGACAGCATTCCTGTCTGGAAAACTGTTTTTT.

The rearrangement links TRBV7-8 to TRBJ2-7; 7 bases are shared with TRBD1. Germline V gene data show CDR1 as SGHVS and CDR2 as FQNEAQ. Trimming removed 5 bases from V and 5 bases from J; junction bases left unmatched: 12. CDR3 length: 15 residues. CDR3 in DNA: TGTGCCAGCAGCGACAGACAGGGTGGCTTCGACGAGCAGTACTTC. This translates into CASSDRQGGFDEQYF.

The V and J genes are TRBV3-1 (or the pseudogene TRBV3-2) and TRBJ1-2, with no clear D. Trimming took 3 bases from V and 1 from J, leaving 9 bases between them. This CDR3 region has 14 residues. Germline V gene sequence: CDR1 LGHDT, CDR2 YNNKEL (reference sequence). The CDR3 reads CASSQRAFNYGYTF. CDR3 in DNA: TGTGCCAGCAGCCAGAGGGCCTTTAACTATGGCTACACCTTC.

This chain joins TRBV3-1 (or the pseudogene TRBV3-2) and TRBJ1-3, with D unresolved. The length of the CDR3 is 13 residues. Germline V lookup: CDR1 LGHDT, CDR2 YNNKEL (reference sequence). Trimming removed 1 base at V and 3 bases at J, with 4 bases between. This chain's CDR3 is CASSQVHGNTIYF. The CDR3 bases are TGTGCCAGCAGCCAAGTTCATGGAAACACCATATATTTT.

The V and J genes are TRBV5-6 and TRBJ2-7, with TRBD1 identical over 7 bases. J gave up 2 bases and V 4 bases, and 9 bases lay outside the gene matches. The CDR3 loop spans 15 amino acids. Germline V gene data show CDR1 as SGHDT and CDR2 as YYEEEE. Here the CDR3 reads CASSPKGQSTYEQYF. For the CDR3, the DNA is TGTGCCAGCAGCCCGAAGGGACAGAGCACCTACGAGCAGTACTTC.

CDR3 residues: CASSQRAGTQYF. The DNA of the CDR3 is TGTGCCAGCAGCCAGCGGGCTGGGACCCAGTACTTC. This rearrangement joins TRBV3-1 (or the pseudogene TRBV3-2) to TRBJ2-5, with D possibly being TRBD2 (5 bases). Trimming cost V 3 bases and J 7 bases, with 9 bases left between them. The germline V gene encodes CDR1 LGHDT and CDR2 YNNKEL (reference sequence). The CDR3 length is 12 residues.

This clone occurred once. The gene calls are TRBV5-5 and TRBJ2-7; 7 bases align to TRBD2. Germline loops: CDR1 SGHKS, CDR2 YYEKEE (reference sequence). CDR3 length equals 14 residues. Trimming at V came to 3 bases and at J to 6 bases, leaving 9 bases not matched to a gene. The CDR3 bases are TGTGCCAGCAGCTATCGGGGGGTTGGCGGCGAGCAGTACTTC. Its protein product is CASSYRGVGGEQYF.

The chain has TRBV4-1 and TRBJ1-2; D is uncertain. From germline, CDR1 is MGHRA and CDR2 YSYEKL. The CDR3 runs 19 residues. V was pared by 3 bases and J by 0 bases, with 23 bases between. Here the CDR3 DNA reads TGCGCCAGCAGCCAGTTCTGGACTCCCGAGGAGGAATCTAACTATGGCTACACCTTC. It specifies CASSQFWTPEEESNYGYTF.

J is TRBJ1-1 and V is TRBV5-5; TRBD1 aligns across 7 bases. The germline V gene encodes CDR1 SGHKS and CDR2 YYEKEE (reference sequence). This CDR3 region has 13 residues. The trim removed 5 bases at V and 3 bases at J, leaving 4 bases unmatched. This CDR3 is CASSLGTDTEAFF. CDR3 nucleotides: TGTGCCAGCAGTCTTGGGACAGACACTGAAGCTTTCTTT.

The rearrangement joins TRBV27 to TRBJ2-1, with 16 positions matching TRBD2. The J segment lost 0 bases and the V segment lost 7 bases, leaving 12 bases of the junction unmatched. Germline V CDR1 and CDR2: MNHEY, SMNVEV (reference sequence). The CDR3 consists of 20 residues. The CDR3 here is CASKVRGLAGGLLSYNEQFF. CDR3 in DNA: TGTGCCAGCAAGGTTCGGGGACTAGCGGGGGGGCTGCTCTCCTACAATGAGCAGTTCTTC.

This clone was seen just once. The V call is TRBV20-1, the J call TRBJ2-3; D gene uncertain. V lost 3 bases and J 5 bases, leaving 18 bases between the germline ends. This CDR3 has 15 residues. The V gene's germline CDR1 is DFQATT and CDR2 SNEGSKA (reference sequence). The CDR3 protein is CSASHRLRKKDTQYF. Here the CDR3 DNA reads TGCAGTGCTAGTCACCGCCTACGAAAAAAAGATACGCAGTATTTT.

The V call is TRBV7-9, the J call TRBJ1-1, with TRBD1 identical over 7 bases. The J segment lost 8 bases and the V segment lost 9 bases, leaving 9 bases of the junction unmatched. Germline V lookup: CDR1 SEHNR, CDR2 FQNEAQ (reference sequence). This CDR3 comprises 12 residues. The CDR3 loop is CASTRDSLEAFF. The CDR3 nucleotides are TGTGCCAGTACCAGGGACAGCTTGGAAGCTTTCTTT.

The chain links TRBV28 to TRBJ1-2, with D hard to call. The CDR3 contains 13 residues. CDR1 MDHEN and CDR2 SYDVKM come from the germline V gene. With 3 bases removed from V and 5 bases from J, the gap between germline ends came to 10 bases. CDR3 sequence (DNA): TGTGCCAGCAGTTTTGCGGAATTTTATGGCTACACCTTC. This gives the protein CASSFAEFYGYTF.

The rearrangement uses TRBV19 and TRBJ2-2; D unresolved. Germline values: CDR1 LNHDA, CDR2 SQIVND (reference sequence). V lost 5 bases, J lost 5 bases, and 9 bases lay in between. The CDR3 is 13 residues long. CDR3 in amino acids: CASSPSVTGELFF. The CDR3, as DNA: TGTGCCAGTAGTCCCTCGGTAACCGGGGAGCTGTTTTTT. The whole variable domain, remainder taken from reference TRBV19 and TRBJ2-2, is DGGITQSPKYLFRKEGQNVTLSCEQNLNHDAMYWYRQDPGQGLRLIYYSQIVNDFQKGDIAEGYSVSREKKESFPLTVTSAQKNPTAFYLCASSPSVTGELFFGEGSRLTVL.

This clone was counted once. The V gene is TRBV6-1, the J gene TRBJ1-4, with D unresolved. Germline values: CDR1 MNHNS, CDR2 SASEGT. Trimming left V 0 bases short and J 4 bases short, with 9 bases between. The CDR3 runs to 15 residues. The CDR3 DNA follows: TGTGCCAGCAGTGAAGCAAGGAGAGTTAATGAAAAACTGTTTTTT. It specifies CASSEARRVNEKLFF.

This clone was picked up one time. The chain joins TRBV27 to TRBJ2-5; no clear D gene. Looked up from germline, CDR1 is MNHEY and CDR2 is SMNVEV (reference sequence). The V and J ends lost 3 bases and 4 bases respectively, with 18 bases between them. The CDR3 loop spans 16 amino acids. As DNA, the CDR3 is TGTGCCAGCAGTTTCCTCGACTCGCGCGCGCTAGAGACCCAGTACTTC. Its protein product is CASSFLDSRALETQYF.

The chain uses TRBV5-1 and TRBJ2-3; 7 positions agree with TRBD2. In germline, CDR1 is SGHRS, CDR2 YFSETQ. This CDR3 has 19 residues. After removal of 3 bases from V and 4 bases from J, the junction contained 20 bases not matched to a gene. The CDR3 DNA reads as TGCGCCAGCAGCTGGGCCAATTCATTCTCGGCTAGCGGTGCAGATACGCAGTATTTT. As protein: CASSWANSFSASGADTQYF.

V usage is TRBV14 and J usage is TRBJ1-2, with TRBD1 matching 8 bases. The germline V gene has CDR1 SGHDN and CDR2 FVKESK. The CDR3 has 16 amino acids. The ends lost 4 bases at V and 4 bases at J; junction bases unmatched: 11. The CDR3 nucleotides are TGTGCCAGCAGCCCCCCCTCGGGACAGGTCGTCTATGGCTACACCTTC. It yields the protein CASSPPSGQVVYGYTF.

This rearrangement joins TRBV7-6 to TRBJ1-5, with 9 nucleotides matching TRBD1. With 4 bases clipped from V and 7 bases from J, the junction kept 5 bases outside the gene matches. This CDR3 contains 14 residues. Germline V CDR1 and CDR2: SGHVS, FNYEAQ. Here the CDR3 DNA reads TGTGCCAGCAGCTCACAGGGGGCACAACAGCCCCAGCATTTT. As protein: CASSSQGAQQPQHF.

V gene TRBV27 combines with J gene TRBJ1-1, with unresolved D. This CDR3 has 15 residues. Germline V gene sequence: CDR1 MNHEY, CDR2 SMNVEV (reference sequence). The germline V and J ends were trimmed by 7 bases and 0 bases, with 15 bases remaining between them. CDR3 DNA: TGTGCCAGCATCCCCGCGGTGGGTATGAACACTGAAGCTTTCTTT. Translated: CASIPAVGMNTEAFF.